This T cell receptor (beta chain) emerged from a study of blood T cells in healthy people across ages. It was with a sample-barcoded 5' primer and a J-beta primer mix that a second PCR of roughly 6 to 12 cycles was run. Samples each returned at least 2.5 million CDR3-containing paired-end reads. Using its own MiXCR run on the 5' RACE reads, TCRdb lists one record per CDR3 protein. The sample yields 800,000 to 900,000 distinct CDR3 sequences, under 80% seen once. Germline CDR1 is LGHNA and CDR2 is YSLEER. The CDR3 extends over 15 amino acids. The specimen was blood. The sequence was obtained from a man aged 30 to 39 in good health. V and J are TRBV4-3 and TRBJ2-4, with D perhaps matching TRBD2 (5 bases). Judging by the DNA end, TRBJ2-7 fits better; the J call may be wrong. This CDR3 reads CASSQDGGNSYEQYF. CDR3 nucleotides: TGCGCCAGCAGCCAAGACGGAGGCAACTCCTACGAGCAGTACTTC.